The rows below give T cell receptor beta chains drawn from one sample of a study of shared clonotypes between healthy human individuals. Assay: immunoSEQ multiplex PCR; the TCRdb copy retains only in-frame clones and omits some. The data contain fewer than 3 million clones, approximately 90% of them singletons. The sequencing sample was made of naive CD4+ T cells from PBMCs. The receptor source for this set is a man between 18 and 29 years old in good health. Some clones in this sample may be carry-over from other donors' samples. The CDR3 runs from the conserved cysteine through the conserved F or W. Fields, in order: V gene, D gene, J gene, clone size, CDR3 DNA, CDR3 protein. The D gene is left open where the match is weak. Where a row states a size, it is once, few, many or the class of an expanded clone; other rows omit it.

>TRBV18|.|TRBJ1-2|.
TGTGCCAGCTCACTCGGCGCGGCGGTCTATGGCTACACCTTC
CASSLGAAVYGYTF
>TRBV9|.|TRBJ2-5|.
TGTGCCAGCAGCGTAGCCCCTAGCATCGGGGAGACCCAGTACTTC
CASSVAPSIGETQYF
>TRBV25-1|TRBD2|TRBJ2-7|.
TGTGCCAGCAGTGCCGACTGGGGTAGCGGGCCGACCTACGAGCAGTACTTC
CASSADWGSGPTYEQYF
>TRBV28|TRBD1|TRBJ1-5|once
TGTGCCAGCAGTCCGACAGGGGTTGGCAATCAGCCCCAGCATTTT
CASSPTGVGNQPQHF
>TRBV6-6|.|TRBJ1-2|.
TGTGCCAGCAATCGCGGCGACAGTTGGGCCCTAGGTGCCTACACCTTC
CASNRGDSWALGAYTF
>TRBV18|.|TRBJ1-1|.
TGTGCCAGCTCACCCCTGACACTACTGGGCACTGAAGCTTTCTTT
CASSPLTLLGTEAFF
>TRBV14|.|TRBJ2-7|once
TGTGCCAGCAGCCGACCAGACAGACCCTACGAGCAGTACTTC
CASSRPDRPYEQYF
>TRBV2|.|TRBJ2-3|.
TGTGCCAGCGTTTTCGGGGTTAGCACAGATACGCAGTATTTT
CASVFGVSTDTQYF
>TRBV19|.|TRBJ1-1|.
TGTGCCAGTAGCCACCGAAAATCGGGGGGTTTGAACACTGAAGCTTTCTTT
CASSHRKSGGLNTEAFF
>TRBV11-3|TRBD1|TRBJ1-1|.
TGTGCCAGCAGCTTTTCCGGGACAGGGGGCACTGAAGCTTTCTTT
CASSFSGTGGTEAFF
>TRBV19|TRBD1|TRBJ1-5|.
TGTGCCAGTAGTACCTTGGACAGGGGGTTCAATCAGCCCCAGCATTTT
CASSTLDRGFNQPQHF
>TRBV9|.|TRBJ2-5|.
TGTGCCAGCAGCGACCAAGGACAGTTAGAGACCCAGTACTTC
CASSDQGQLETQYF
>TRBV11-1|TRBD2|TRBJ2-1|.
TGTGCCAGCAGCTTAGGGCTAGCGGGTCTCAATGAGCAGTTCTTC
CASSLGLAGLNEQFF
>TRBV28|.|TRBJ1-3|.
TGTGCCAGCAGTTTTTCACGGGGCGCCGGTGGAAACACCATATATTTT
CASSFSRGAGGNTIYF
>TRBV5-1|TRBD1|TRBJ1-5|.
TGCGCCAGCAGCTTGGAGGGACAGTCCAATCAGCCCCAGCATTTT
CASSLEGQSNQPQHF
>TRBV11-2|.|TRBJ2-1|.
TGTGCCAGCAGCCCCAGGCGGAGGCTCGAACGGCACAATGAGCAGTTCTTC
CASSPRRRLERHNEQFF
>TRBV4-3|.|TRBJ1-2|.
TGCGCCAGCAGCCAAGGACAGTCCGCTAACTATGGCTACACCTTC
CASSQGQSANYGYTF
>TRBV18|.|TRBJ2-2|once
TGTGCCAGCTCACCCCTAGCTACGAACACCGGGGAGCTGTTTTTT
CASSPLATNTGELFF
>TRBV6-1|TRBD2|TRBJ2-7|.
TGTGCCAGCGCCCCGAGACGGACTAGTGACGAGCAGTACTTC
CASAPRRTSDEQYF
>TRBV28|.|TRBJ1-1|.
TGTGCCAGCAGTTTAAGGCAGGGGCGCGTTGAAGCTTTCTTT
CASSLRQGRVEAFF
>TRBV7-6|.|TRBJ2-1|.
TGTGCCAGCAGCTTGCCCGGGACACAGAATGAGCAGTTCTTC
CASSLPGTQNEQFF
>TRBV7-8|TRBD1|TRBJ2-3|.
TGTGCCAGCAGCCCACGTCAGACAGGGCCGGACACAGATACGCAGTATTTT
CASSPRQTGPDTDTQYF
>TRBV20-1|.|TRBJ2-6|.
TGCAGTGCTAGTCGGGCCAACGTCCTGACTTTC
CSASRANVLTF
>TRBV7-9|TRBD1|TRBJ1-5|.
TGTGCCAGCAGCCCAATAGGGACAGACGGCAATCAGCCCCAGCATTTT
CASSPIGTDGNQPQHF
>TRBV5-1|.|TRBJ2-3|once
TGCGCCAGCAGCTTGGGTTTGGGGGTAACAGATACGCAGTATTTT
CASSLGLGVTDTQYF
>TRBV29-1|.|TRBJ2-3|.
TGCAGCGTTGATCAGGGGACCCCCGCGGATACGCAGTATTTT
CSVDQGTPADTQYF
>TRBV6-5|.|TRBJ1-2|.
TGTGCCAGCAGTTACTCGAGGGACAACTATGGCTACACCTTC
CASSYSRDNYGYTF
>TRBV30|TRBD2|TRBJ2-7|.
TGTGCCTGGAGGAGCGGGATGAATACCTACGAGCAGTACTTC
CAWRSGMNTYEQYF
>TRBV9|.|TRBJ2-5|.
TGTGCCAGCAGCGTAGTGGGGGGTTTACAAGAGACCCAGTACTTC
CASSVVGGLQETQYF
>TRBV28|TRBD1|TRBJ2-1|.
TGTGCCAGCAGCGCAGGGGGCGAGGGAGACAATGAGCAGTTCTTC
CASSAGGEGDNEQFF
>TRBV9|.|TRBJ2-1|.
TGTGCCAGCAGCACGGGAGAAATCGGGAATGAGCAGTTCTTC
CASSTGEIGNEQFF
>TRBV2|TRBD2|TRBJ2-1|.
TGTGCCAGCAGTGTGGGACTAGCGGGAGCTTCCGATGAGCAGTTCTTC
CASSVGLAGASDEQFF
>TRBV7-9|.|TRBJ1-4|once
TGTGCCAGCAGCTTAGTTGCGGATGAAAAACTGTTTTTT
CASSLVADEKLFF
>TRBV7-9|.|TRBJ2-1|.
TGTGCCAGCAGCTCCCTGAAACTAGCTGTCTGGCGTCTTAGCGAGCAGTTCTTC
CASSSLKLAVWRLSEQFF
>TRBV7-3|.|TRBJ2-3|.
TGTGCCAGCACCAAGGGCCCCAGTACCCCAGATACGCAGTATTTT
CASTKGPSTPDTQYF
>TRBV4-1|.|TRBJ2-2|.
TGCGCCAGCAGCCAGGCTAGTCGGGGCACCGGGGAGCTGTTTTTT
CASSQASRGTGELFF
>TRBV9|.|TRBJ2-3|.
TGTGCCAGCAGCCGATCAGATACGCAGTATTTT
CASSRSDTQYF
>TRBV18|TRBD1|TRBJ1-1|.
TGTGCCAGCTCACGGACAGGGATCAACACTGAAGCTTTCTTT
CASSRTGINTEAFF
>TRBV5-6|.|TRBJ1-2|.
TGTGCCAGCAGCTTTCAAGGGGATGGCTACACCTTC
CASSFQGDGYTF
>TRBV9|TRBD2|TRBJ2-5|.
TGTGCCAGCAGCGTAGAGGGGCGGGGGGCCGAGACCCAGTACTTC
CASSVEGRGAETQYF
>TRBV6-5|TRBD1|TRBJ2-1|.
TGTGCCAGCAGACTGACAGGGAGCTCCTACAATGAGCAGTTCTTC
CASRLTGSSYNEQFF
>TRBV30|.|TRBJ1-2|.
TGTGCCTGGAGTGTCCCGGTTAACTATGGCTACACCTTC
CAWSVPVNYGYTF
>TRBV18|.|TRBJ2-7|.
TGTGCCAGCTCAGAGAGACACGATAGAGGCGAGCAGTACTTC
CASSERHDRGEQYF
>TRBV7-8|.|TRBJ2-2|.
TGTGCCAGCAGCCGAGGGGGTCAGGGAAGCGTGGAGCTGTTTTTT
CASSRGGQGSVELFF
>TRBV5-1|TRBD2|TRBJ2-7|.
TGCGCCAGCAGCTTGGAAAAGGGTAGCGGGATACCCTACGAGCAGTACTTC
CASSLEKGSGIPYEQYF
>TRBV19|TRBD1|TRBJ2-2|.
TGTGCCAGTAGTATTGGTTGGACAGGAGGCACCGGGGAGCTGTTTTTT
CASSIGWTGGTGELFF
>TRBV7-6|.|TRBJ2-5|.
TGTGCCAGCAGCTTAATGGCTGGAAGGTTCCCCCCTCGGGAGACCCAGTACTTC
CASSLMAGRFPPRETQYF
>TRBV2|TRBD2|TRBJ2-7|.
TGTGCCAGTTCTCAGACTAGCGGGAGTTTCCACGAGCAGTACTTC
CASSQTSGSFHEQYF